This T cell receptor (beta chain) was sequenced for a study of blood T cell repertoires in COVID-19. About the research overall: Sources were T cells, B-cell-depleted T cells, or PBMCs; the material itself was cDNA or gDNA.

TCRdb keeps only in-frame clones here, not all; method: immunoSEQ multiplex PCR. Of 150,000 to 200,000 clones in the sample, about 85% were seen once. Material: peripheral blood. This TCR was sampled from a man aged 60 to 75 who had recovered from COVID-19.

CDR3 nucleotide sequence: TGTGCCAGCAGCCTCCCCGGGACAGGGGCAAACAATGAGCAGTTCTTC. Protein sequence: CASSLPGTGANNEQFF. This sequence joins TRBV11-1 and TRBJ2-1; 10 bases are a match to TRBD1. V lost 5 bases and J lost 5; bases outside the gene matches: 9. Germline loops: CDR1 SGHAT, CDR2 FQDESV (reference sequence). This CDR3 is built from 16 residues. Drawing the rest from reference TRBV11-1 and TRBJ2-1, the complete variable domain is EAEVAQSPRYKITEKSQAVAFWCDPISGHATLYWYRQILGQGPELLVQFQDESVVDDSQLPKDRFSAERLKGVDSTLKIQPAELGDSAMYLCASSLPGTGANNEQFFGPGTRLTVL.